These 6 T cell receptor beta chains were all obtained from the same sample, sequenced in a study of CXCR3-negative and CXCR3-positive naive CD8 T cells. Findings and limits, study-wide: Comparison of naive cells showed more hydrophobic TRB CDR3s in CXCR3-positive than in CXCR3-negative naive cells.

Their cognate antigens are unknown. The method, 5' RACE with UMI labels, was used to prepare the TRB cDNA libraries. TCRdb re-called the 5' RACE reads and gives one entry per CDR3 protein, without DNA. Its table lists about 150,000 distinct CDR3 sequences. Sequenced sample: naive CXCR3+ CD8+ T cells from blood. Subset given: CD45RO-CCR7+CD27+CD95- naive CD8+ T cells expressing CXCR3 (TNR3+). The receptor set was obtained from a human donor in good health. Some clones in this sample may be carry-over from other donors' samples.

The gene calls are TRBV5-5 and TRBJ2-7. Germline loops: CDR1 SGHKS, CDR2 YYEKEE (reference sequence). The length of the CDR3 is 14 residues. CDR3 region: CASSWGVGEYEQYF.

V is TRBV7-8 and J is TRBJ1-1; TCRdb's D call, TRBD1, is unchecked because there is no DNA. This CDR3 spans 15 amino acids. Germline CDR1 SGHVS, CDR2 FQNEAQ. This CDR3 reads CASSLEARGRTEAFF.

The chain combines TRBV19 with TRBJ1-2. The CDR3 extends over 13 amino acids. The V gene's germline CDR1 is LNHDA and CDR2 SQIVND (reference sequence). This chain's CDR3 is CASSQRVLDGYTF.

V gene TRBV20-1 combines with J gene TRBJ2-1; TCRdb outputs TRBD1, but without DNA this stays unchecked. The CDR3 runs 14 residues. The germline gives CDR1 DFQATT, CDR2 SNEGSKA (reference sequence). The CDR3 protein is CSARAAGEIDEQFF.

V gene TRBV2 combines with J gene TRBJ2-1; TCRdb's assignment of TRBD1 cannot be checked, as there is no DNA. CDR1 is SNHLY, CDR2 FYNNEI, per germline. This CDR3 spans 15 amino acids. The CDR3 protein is CASRLAGTLYNEQFF.

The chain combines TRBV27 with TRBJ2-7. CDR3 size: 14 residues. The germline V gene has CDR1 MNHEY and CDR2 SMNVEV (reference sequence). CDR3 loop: CASSLYIDHYEQYF.